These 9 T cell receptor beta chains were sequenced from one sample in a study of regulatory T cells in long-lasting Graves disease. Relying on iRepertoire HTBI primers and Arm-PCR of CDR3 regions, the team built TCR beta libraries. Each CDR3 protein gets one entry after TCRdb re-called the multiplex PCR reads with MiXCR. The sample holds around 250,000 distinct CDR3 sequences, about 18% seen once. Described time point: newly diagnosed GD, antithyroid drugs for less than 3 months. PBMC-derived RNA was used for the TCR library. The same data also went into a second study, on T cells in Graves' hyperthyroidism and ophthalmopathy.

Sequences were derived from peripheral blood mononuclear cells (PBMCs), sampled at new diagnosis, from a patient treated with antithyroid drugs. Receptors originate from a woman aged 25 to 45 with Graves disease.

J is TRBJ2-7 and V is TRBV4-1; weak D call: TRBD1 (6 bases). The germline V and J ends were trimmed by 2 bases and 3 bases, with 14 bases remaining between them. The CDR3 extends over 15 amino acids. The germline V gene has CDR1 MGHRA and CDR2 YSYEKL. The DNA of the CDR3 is TGCGCCAGCAGCCAAATACAGGGTCAGGGCTACGAGCAGTACTTC. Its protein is CASSQIQGQGYEQYF.

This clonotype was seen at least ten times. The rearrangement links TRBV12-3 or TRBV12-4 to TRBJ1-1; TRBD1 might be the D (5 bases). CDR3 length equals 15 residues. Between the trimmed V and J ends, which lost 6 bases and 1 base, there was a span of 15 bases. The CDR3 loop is CASRNQGFRNTEAFF. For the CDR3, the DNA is TGTGCCAGCAGGAATCAGGGCTTCAGGAACACTGAAGCTTTCTTT.

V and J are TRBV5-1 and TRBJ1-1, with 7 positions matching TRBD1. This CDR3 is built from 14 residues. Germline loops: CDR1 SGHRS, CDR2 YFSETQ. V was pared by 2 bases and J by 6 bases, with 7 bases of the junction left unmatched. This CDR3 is CASSLTGERAEAFF. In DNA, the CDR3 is TGCGCCAGCAGCTTAACAGGGGAACGCGCTGAAGCTTTCTTT.

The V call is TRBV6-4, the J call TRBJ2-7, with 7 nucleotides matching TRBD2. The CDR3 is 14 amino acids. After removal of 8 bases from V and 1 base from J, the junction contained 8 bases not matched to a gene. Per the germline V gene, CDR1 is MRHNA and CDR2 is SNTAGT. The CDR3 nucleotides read TGTGCCAGCTGCGCAACGGGGGGTTCCTACGAGCAGTACTTC. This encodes CASCATGGSYEQYF.

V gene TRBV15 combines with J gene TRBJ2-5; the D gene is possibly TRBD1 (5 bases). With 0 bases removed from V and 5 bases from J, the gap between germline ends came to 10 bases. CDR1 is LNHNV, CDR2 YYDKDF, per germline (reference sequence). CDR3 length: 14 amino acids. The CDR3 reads CATSRDQGAETQYF. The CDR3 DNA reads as TGTGCCACCAGCAGAGACCAAGGGGCCGAGACCCAGTACTTC.

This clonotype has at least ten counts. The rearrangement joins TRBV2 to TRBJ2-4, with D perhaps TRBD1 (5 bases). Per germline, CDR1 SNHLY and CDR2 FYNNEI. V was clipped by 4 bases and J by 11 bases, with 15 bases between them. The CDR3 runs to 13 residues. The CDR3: CASSASDTGVQYF. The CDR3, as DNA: TGTGCCAGCAGTGCATCGGACACTGGGGTTCAGTACTTC.

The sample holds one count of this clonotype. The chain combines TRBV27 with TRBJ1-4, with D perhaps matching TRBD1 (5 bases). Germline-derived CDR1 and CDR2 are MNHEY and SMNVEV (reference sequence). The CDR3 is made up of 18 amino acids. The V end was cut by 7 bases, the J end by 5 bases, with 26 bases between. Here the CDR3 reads CASTPRGEDNPSNEKLFF. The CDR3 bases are TGTGCCAGCACCCCCCGGGGGGAGGACAACCCATCGAATGAAAAACTGTTTTTT.

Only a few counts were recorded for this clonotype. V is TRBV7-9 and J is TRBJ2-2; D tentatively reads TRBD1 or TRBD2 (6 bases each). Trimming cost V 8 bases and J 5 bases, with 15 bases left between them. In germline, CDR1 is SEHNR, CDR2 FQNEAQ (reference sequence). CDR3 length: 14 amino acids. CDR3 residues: CASGGTSSTGELFF. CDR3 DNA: TGTGCCAGCGGCGGGACATCATCAACCGGGGAGCTGTTTTTT.

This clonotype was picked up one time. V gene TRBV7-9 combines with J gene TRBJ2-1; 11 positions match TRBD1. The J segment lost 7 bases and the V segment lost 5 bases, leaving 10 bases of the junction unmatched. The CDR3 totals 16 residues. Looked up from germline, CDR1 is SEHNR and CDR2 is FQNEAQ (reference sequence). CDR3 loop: CASSLGPGQGVNEQFF. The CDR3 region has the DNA TGTGCCAGCAGCCTGGGGCCGGGACAGGGGGTTAATGAGCAGTTCTTC.